This T cell receptor (beta chain) emerged from a study of identifying expanded T cells in peripheral blood. Whole-study results and caveats: Technical replicates showed about 1.1 changed clones; roughly two weeks roughly 15; four weeks 19.

CDR3 size: 17 residues. The ends were cut back, 5 bases at V and 0 bases at J, with 16 bases in the middle. From germline, CDR1 is LNHDA and CDR2 SQIVND (reference sequence). As regards this clone: Its target is not known.

The method was immunoSEQ multiplex PCR; TCRdb's version includes in-frame clones alone and lacks a portion of them. The sample has 130,000 or so clones; roughly 84% are singletons. This chain links TRBV19 with TRBJ1-4; D may be TRBD1 (6 bases). This sequence was found in a person aged 18 to 75 in good health. Sequencing input: blood. The CDR3 nucleotides read TGTGCCAGTAGTGAGACTATACAGGGCTCAACTAATGAAAAACTGTTTTTT. This encodes CASSETIQGSTNEKLFF. Together with reference TRBV19 and TRBJ1-4, the CDR3 gives the full variable domain: DGGITQSPKYLFRKEGQNVTLSCEQNLNHDAMYWYRQDPGQGLRLIYYSQIVNDFQKGDIAEGYSVSREKKESFPLTVTSAQKNPTAFYLCASSETIQGSTNEKLFFGSGTQLSVL.